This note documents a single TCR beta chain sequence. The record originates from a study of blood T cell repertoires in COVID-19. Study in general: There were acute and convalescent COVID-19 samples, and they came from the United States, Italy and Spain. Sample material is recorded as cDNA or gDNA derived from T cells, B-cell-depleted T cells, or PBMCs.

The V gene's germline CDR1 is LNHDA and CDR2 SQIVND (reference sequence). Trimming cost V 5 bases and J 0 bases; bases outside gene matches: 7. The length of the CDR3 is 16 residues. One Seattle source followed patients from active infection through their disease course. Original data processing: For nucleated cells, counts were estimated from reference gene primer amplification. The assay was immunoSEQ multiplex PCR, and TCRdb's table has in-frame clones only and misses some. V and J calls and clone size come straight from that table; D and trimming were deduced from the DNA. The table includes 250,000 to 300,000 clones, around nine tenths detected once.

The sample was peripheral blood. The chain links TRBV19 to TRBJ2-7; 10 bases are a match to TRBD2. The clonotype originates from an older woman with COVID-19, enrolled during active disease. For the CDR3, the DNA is TGTGCCAGTAGTGAAAGACTAGCGGGTGGCTCCTACGAGCAGTACTTC. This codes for CASSERLAGGSYEQYF. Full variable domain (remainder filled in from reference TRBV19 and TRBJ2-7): DGGITQSPKYLFRKEGQNVTLSCEQNLNHDAMYWYRQDPGQGLRLIYYSQIVNDFQKGDIAEGYSVSREKKESFPLTVTSAQKNPTAFYLCASSERLAGGSYEQYFGPGTRLTVT.